The 4 T cell receptor beta chains reported below all come from one sample, sequenced in a study of blood T cell repertoires in COVID-19. Assay used: immunoSEQ multiplex PCR; TCRdb lists only in-frame clones, some missing. The sample includes around 260,000 clones, more than 65% seen only once; the top ten take 15% to 19%. Sequences were obtained from peripheral blood. These receptors all stem from an older person with COVID-19, enrolled during active disease.

The chain has TRBV7-2 and TRBJ2-1; D is perhaps TRBD2 (7 bases). Trimming stripped 5 bases from V and 15 bases from J, with 20 bases between. The germline gives CDR1 SGHTA, CDR2 FQGNSA. There are 13 residues in the CDR3. The DNA for the CDR3 is TGTGCCAGCAGCGCCGGGCCCCTCCGGGGGGCGTTCTTC. Translation gives CASSAGPLRGAFF.

The chain links TRBV28 to TRBJ2-5; 10 positions match TRBD2. The V gene end was trimmed by 3 bases and the J gene end by 2 bases; junction bases not matched to a gene: 9. This CDR3 region has 17 residues. Germline CDR1 reads MDHEN; CDR2 reads SYDVKM. CDR3 region: CASSFSLAGVQQETQYF. CDR3 coding DNA: TGTGCCAGCAGTTTTAGTCTAGCGGGAGTCCAACAAGAGACCCAGTACTTC.

The chain carries TRBV18 and TRBJ2-7, with D possibly matching TRBD2 (6 bases). CDR1 KGHSH and CDR2 LQKENI come from the germline V gene. CDR3 size: 13 residues. V lost 3 bases and J lost 6, with 12 bases in between. This CDR3 is CASSPRGGIEQYF. CDR3 coding DNA: TGTGCCAGCTCACCCCGAGGAGGGATCGAGCAGTACTTC.

This clone was seen a handful of times. The chain is built from TRBV5-5 and TRBJ1-2, with D perhaps TRBD1 (5 bases). The CDR3 totals 14 residues. V was trimmed by 3 bases and J by 7 bases, leaving 16 bases between them. Germline V gene lookup returns CDR1 SGHKS and CDR2 YYEKEE (reference sequence). The CDR3 DNA is TGTGCCAGCAGCTCGTACTCAGGGTCTGGTGGCTACACCTTC. Translated: CASSSYSGSGGYTF.